One sample yielded the 14 T cell receptor beta chains listed below, sequenced in a study of STAT5B mutations in CD4+ large granular lymphocyte leukemia. The protocol was immunoSEQ multiplex PCR, while the TCRdb copy is restricted to in-frame clones and leaves out a portion. The data contain some 27,000 clones, roughly 77% of them seen just once; the ten biggest clones take up approximately 2.8%. Sequenced: CD4+ T cells from blood buffy coats. These receptors all come from a human donor in good health.

The chain carries TRBV19 and TRBJ2-2; TRBD1 or TRBD2 may be the D gene (6 bases each). The CDR3 consists of 18 residues. V lost 1 base and J lost 0, with 15 bases in between. Germline CDR1 is LNHDA and CDR2 is SQIVND (reference sequence). CDR3 sequence reads: CASSIVAGGFANTGELFF. Here the CDR3 DNA reads TGTGCCAGTAGTATAGTGGCCGGGGGCTTCGCGAACACCGGGGAGCTGTTTTTT.

This chain connects TRBV19 to TRBJ2-5; the D is unclear. The CDR3 extends over 14 amino acids. V was cut by 5 bases and J by 5 bases, with 15 bases left in between. Germline V CDR1 and CDR2: LNHDA, SQIVND (reference sequence). The chain's CDR3 is CASSPRRFGETQYF. For the CDR3, the DNA is TGTGCCAGTAGTCCCCGGCGATTCGGGGAGACCCAGTACTTC.

The rearrangement uses TRBV7-6 and TRBJ1-4, with 7 bases identical to TRBD1. There are 14 residues in the CDR3. Germline-derived CDR1 and CDR2 are SGHVS and FNYEAQ. V was pared by 3 bases and J by 8 bases, with 6 bases of the junction left unmatched. The CDR3 protein is CASSFTRGGEKLFF. The CDR3 nucleotides read TGTGCCAGCAGCTTTACCAGGGGGGGAGAAAAACTGTTTTTT.

This clone was seen only once. The chain has TRBV5-8 and TRBJ1-2; 7 bases align to TRBD1. Germline CDR1 SGHTS, CDR2 YDEGEE. The length of the CDR3 is 14 residues. The trim removed 2 bases at V and 8 bases at J, leaving 9 bases unmatched. The DNA for the CDR3 is TGTGCCAGCAGCTTTGGCGACAGGGTCGGAGGCTACACCTTC. The encoded protein is CASSFGDRVGGYTF. The variable domain in full, with the rest retrieved from reference TRBV5-8 and TRBJ1-2, is EAGVTQSPTHLIKTRGQQATLRCSPISGHTSVYWYQQALGLGLQFLLWYDEGEERNRGNFPPRFSGRQFPNYSSELNVNALELEDSALYLCASSFGDRVGGYTFGSGTRLTVV.

J is TRBJ2-3 and V is TRBV13, with D possibly matching TRBD2 (7 bases). V lost 5 bases to trimming and J lost 7 bases, with 19 bases between them. This CDR3 has 15 amino acids. Germline V gene sequence: CDR1 PRHDT, CDR2 FYEKMQ (reference sequence). CDR3 nucleotide sequence: TGTGCCAGCAGCCCCGAGGGGGGGGCCAGGTATACGCAGTATTTT. This translates into CASSPEGGARYTQYF.

V is TRBV4-2 and J is TRBJ2-1; D may match TRBD1 or TRBD2 (6 bases each). The CDR3 sequence is 17 residues long. Germline CDR1 reads LGHNA; CDR2 reads YNFKEQ. The ends were cut back, 0 bases at V and 5 bases at J, with 17 bases in the middle. In DNA, the CDR3 is TGTGCCAGCAGCCAAGATCCGGTGGGGGGCGGAGACAATGAGCAGTTCTTC. Protein product: CASSQDPVGGGDNEQFF.

The V gene is TRBV5-1, the J gene TRBJ2-1; D unclear. The germline V gene has CDR1 SGHRS and CDR2 YFSETQ. Deletions cut 0 bases from V and 7 bases from J, with 5 bases between. CDR3 length: 12 residues. CDR3 DNA sequence: TGCGCCAGCAGCTTGGTATATAATGAGCAGTTCTTC. Its protein is CASSLVYNEQFF.

The V gene is TRBV21-1, the J gene TRBJ2-7. TRBV21-1 is marked as a pseudogene. The CDR3 consists of 15 residues. The CDR3 nucleotides are TGTGCCAGCAGCAAAGCACCGGACGTAGCCTACGAGCAGTACTTC. Translating it yields CASSKAPDVAYEQYF.

V gene TRBV18 combines with J gene TRBJ1-2; TRBD1 agrees at 8 bases. Germline trimming cut 3 bases from V and 4 bases from J; bases unmatched to any gene: 4. The CDR3 totals 14 residues. Germline V lookup: CDR1 KGHSH, CDR2 LQKENI. For the CDR3, the DNA is TGTGCCAGCTCACCCCAGGGGGCCCTCTATGGCTACACCTTC. This sequence encodes CASSPQGALYGYTF. The full variable domain, rest sourced from reference TRBV18 and TRBJ1-2, is NAGVMQNPRHLVRRRGQEARLRCSPMKGHSHVYWYRQLPEEGLKFMVYLQKENIIDESGMPKERFSAEFPKEGPSILRIQQVVRGDSAAYFCASSPQGALYGYTFGSGTRLTVV.

The J gene is TRBJ2-3, the V gene TRBV5-6; 12 nucleotides agree with TRBD2. The CDR3 has 18 residues. J was trimmed by 5 bases and V by 4 bases; bases with no gene match: 14. The germline V gene encodes CDR1 SGHDT and CDR2 YYEEEE. The CDR3 DNA sequence: TGTGCCAGCAGCCCTGGCCAGGGACTAGCGGGCGAACGAGATACGCAGTATTTT. Residues: CASSPGQGLAGERDTQYF.

The rearrangement uses TRBV9 and TRBJ2-1; no definite D call. The CDR3 runs to 15 residues. Germline CDR1 is SGDLS and CDR2 is YYNGEE. The germline V and J ends were trimmed by 1 base and 6 bases, with 14 bases remaining between them. CDR3 bases: TGTGCCAGCAGCGTAATGGGGAACGTGGTCAATGAGCAGTTCTTC. Translation gives CASSVMGNVVNEQFF.

This clone was seen just once. This sequence joins TRBV19 and TRBJ2-1; 13 nucleotides agree with TRBD2. Germline V CDR1 and CDR2: LNHDA, SQIVND (reference sequence). CDR3 size: 14 residues. Trimming cost V 6 bases and J 9 bases; bases outside gene matches: 5. CDR3 nucleotide sequence: TGTGCCAGTAGCGGACTAGCGGGAGCTGGTGAGCAGTTCTTC. Protein sequence: CASSGLAGAGEQFF. Filled out from reference TRBV19 and TRBJ2-1, the complete variable domain reads DGGITQSPKYLFRKEGQNVTLSCEQNLNHDAMYWYRQDPGQGLRLIYYSQIVNDFQKGDIAEGYSVSREKKESFPLTVTSAQKNPTAFYLCASSGLAGAGEQFFGPGTRLTVL.

The chain is built from TRBV7-2 and TRBJ2-7; 10 bases align to TRBD1. Per the germline V gene, CDR1 is SGHTA and CDR2 is FQGNSA. The V gene end was trimmed by 5 bases and the J gene end by 2 bases; junction bases not matched to a gene: 9. The CDR3 sequence is 16 residues long. DNA of the CDR3: TGTGCCAGCAGCCCACAGGGACAGGGGACCCCCTACGAGCAGTACTTC. It specifies CASSPQGQGTPYEQYF.

V is TRBV6-6 and J is TRBJ2-7; 7 positions agree with TRBD1. After removal of 7 bases from V and 6 bases from J, the junction contained 9 bases not matched to a gene. The length of the CDR3 is 13 residues. Germline assignment: CDR1 MNHNY and CDR2 SVGAGI (reference sequence). The CDR3 bases are TGTGCCAGCAAAGACCGATCAGGGGGCGAGCAGTACTTC. It yields the protein CASKDRSGGEQYF.